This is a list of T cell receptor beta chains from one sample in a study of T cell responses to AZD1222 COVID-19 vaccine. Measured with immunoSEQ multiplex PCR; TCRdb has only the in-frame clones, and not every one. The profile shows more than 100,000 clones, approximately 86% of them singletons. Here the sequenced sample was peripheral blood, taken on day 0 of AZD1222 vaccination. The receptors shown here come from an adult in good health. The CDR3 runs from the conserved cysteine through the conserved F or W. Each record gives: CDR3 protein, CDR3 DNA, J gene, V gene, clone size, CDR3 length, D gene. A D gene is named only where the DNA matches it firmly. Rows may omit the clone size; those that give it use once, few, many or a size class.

CDR3aa: CASSPSLGKGPDTQYF
CDR3nt: TGTGCCAGCAGCCCCTCGTTAGGTAAGGGCCCAGATACGCAGTATTTT
j_gene: TRBJ2-3
v_gene: TRBV7-9
abundance: -
len: 16
d_gene: -

CDR3aa: CASSTGGRYEQYF
CDR3nt: TGTGCCAGCAGTACAGGGGGTCGCTACGAGCAGTACTTC
j_gene: TRBJ2-7
v_gene: TRBV6-5
abundance: once
len: 13
d_gene: TRBD1

CDR3aa: CASSLGTGPRNEQFF
CDR3nt: TGTGCCAGCAGCTTAGGGACAGGGCCCCGAAATGAGCAGTTCTTC
j_gene: TRBJ2-1
v_gene: TRBV11-3
abundance: -
len: 15
d_gene: TRBD1

CDR3aa: CASSSSRVRGVYEQYF
CDR3nt: TGTGCCAGCAGCTCATCCAGGGTGCGGGGAGTCTACGAGCAGTACTTC
j_gene: TRBJ2-7
v_gene: TRBV7-6
abundance: few
len: 16
d_gene: -

CDR3aa: CSVTGQGGGETQYF
CDR3nt: TGCAGCGTGACGGGACAGGGCGGAGGAGAGACCCAGTACTTC
j_gene: TRBJ2-5
v_gene: TRBV29-1
abundance: -
len: 14
d_gene: TRBD1

CDR3aa: CASTSSYYSNQPQHF
CDR3nt: TGTGCCAGCACCTCCTCGTATTATAGCAATCAGCCCCAGCATTTT
j_gene: TRBJ1-5
v_gene: TRBV6-5
abundance: -
len: 15
d_gene: -

CDR3aa: CASSPSGNQPQHF
CDR3nt: TGTGCCAGCAGCCCCTCGGGCAATCAGCCCCAGCATTTT
j_gene: TRBJ1-5
v_gene: TRBV3-1/TRBV3-2
abundance: -
len: 13
d_gene: -

CDR3aa: CSGNRVTGELFF
CDR3nt: TGCAGCGGGAACAGGGTAACCGGGGAGCTGTTTTTT
j_gene: TRBJ2-2
v_gene: TRBV29-1
abundance: once
len: 12
d_gene: -

CDR3aa: CASSRETRGISTGELFF
CDR3nt: TGTGCCAGCAGCCGCGAGACGAGGGGAATCAGCACCGGGGAGCTGTTTTTT
j_gene: TRBJ2-2
v_gene: TRBV3-1/TRBV3-2
abundance: -
len: 17
d_gene: -

CDR3aa: CATNPTGEGEKLFF
CDR3nt: TGTGCCACCAACCCGACAGGGGAAGGAGAAAAACTGTTTTTT
j_gene: TRBJ1-4
v_gene: TRBV2
abundance: -
len: 14
d_gene: TRBD1

CDR3aa: CASSLPGLAEEQYF
CDR3nt: TGTGCCAGCAGTCTACCAGGACTAGCTGAAGAGCAGTACTTC
j_gene: TRBJ2-7
v_gene: TRBV3-1/TRBV3-2
abundance: once
len: 14
d_gene: TRBD2

CDR3aa: CASSLRTGGLTYNEQFF
CDR3nt: TGTGCCAGCAGCCTCAGGACAGGGGGCTTGACATACAATGAGCAGTTCTTC
j_gene: TRBJ2-1
v_gene: TRBV5-6
abundance: -
len: 17
d_gene: TRBD1

CDR3aa: CASSYGTGGAYGYTF
CDR3nt: TGTGCCAGCAGTTACGGGACAGGGGGCGCCTATGGCTACACCTTC
j_gene: TRBJ1-2
v_gene: TRBV6-5
abundance: -
len: 15
d_gene: TRBD1

CDR3aa: CASSPVGAEQYF
CDR3nt: TGTGCCAGCAGCCCCGTGGGGGCTGAGCAGTACTTC
j_gene: TRBJ2-7
v_gene: TRBV7-2
abundance: -
len: 12
d_gene: -

CDR3aa: CASSQDWHTEAFF
CDR3nt: TGCGCCAGCAGCCAAGATTGGCACACTGAAGCTTTCTTT
j_gene: TRBJ1-1
v_gene: TRBV4-3
abundance: once
len: 13
d_gene: -

CDR3aa: CASSHQDPYNEQFF
CDR3nt: TGTGCCAGCAGCCATCAGGACCCCTACAATGAGCAGTTCTTC
j_gene: TRBJ2-1
v_gene: TRBV6-2/TRBV6-3
abundance: -
len: 14
d_gene: -

CDR3aa: CASSPGTSGAPYEQYF
CDR3nt: TGTGCCAGCAGCCCAGGGACTAGCGGGGCACCCTACGAGCAGTACTTC
j_gene: TRBJ2-7
v_gene: TRBV9
abundance: -
len: 16
d_gene: TRBD2

CDR3aa: CASSLTGFSNQPQHF
CDR3nt: TGTGCCAGCAGCCTAACAGGGTTTAGCAATCAGCCCCAGCATTTT
j_gene: TRBJ1-5
v_gene: TRBV7-2
abundance: -
len: 15
d_gene: -

CDR3aa: CASSSNHPNTGELFF
CDR3nt: TGTGCCAGCAGTTCCAACCATCCAAACACCGGGGAGCTGTTTTTT
j_gene: TRBJ2-2
v_gene: TRBV28
abundance: -
len: 15
d_gene: -

CDR3aa: CSVEVTTNTEAFF
CDR3nt: TGCAGCGTTGAAGTGACAACGAACACTGAAGCTTTCTTT
j_gene: TRBJ1-1
v_gene: TRBV29-1
abundance: -
len: 13
d_gene: -

CDR3aa: CATSDLGRGNEQFF
CDR3nt: TGTGCCACCAGTGATTTGGGCCGAGGCAATGAGCAGTTCTTC
j_gene: TRBJ2-1
v_gene: TRBV24-1
abundance: -
len: 14
d_gene: -

CDR3aa: CASSHPSGGYNEQFF
CDR3nt: TGTGCCAGCAGCCACCCGTCAGGGGGCTACAATGAGCAGTTCTTC
j_gene: TRBJ2-1
v_gene: TRBV7-9
abundance: -
len: 15
d_gene: TRBD1

CDR3aa: CASSYPGDRVGSNQPQHF
CDR3nt: TGTGCCAGCAGTTACCCCGGGGACAGGGTGGGAAGCAATCAGCCCCAGCATTTT
j_gene: TRBJ1-5
v_gene: TRBV6-2/TRBV6-3
abundance: -
len: 18
d_gene: TRBD1

CDR3aa: CASSQEGAETYNEQFF
CDR3nt: TGTGCCAGCAGCCAAGAAGGGGCGGAAACCTACAATGAGCAGTTCTTC
j_gene: TRBJ2-1
v_gene: TRBV3-1/TRBV3-2
abundance: -
len: 16
d_gene: -

CDR3aa: CASRPTGPTYEQYF
CDR3nt: TGCGCCAGCAGACCGACAGGGCCCACCTACGAGCAGTACTTC
j_gene: TRBJ2-7
v_gene: TRBV5-1
abundance: -
len: 14
d_gene: TRBD1

CDR3aa: CASSEPGVYEQYF
CDR3nt: TGTGCCAGCAGTGAACCTGGGGTCTACGAGCAGTACTTC
j_gene: TRBJ2-7
v_gene: TRBV6-1
abundance: -
len: 13
d_gene: -

CDR3aa: CASSEGARSYNEQFF
CDR3nt: TGTGCCAGCAGTGAAGGGGCCCGCTCCTACAATGAGCAGTTCTTC
j_gene: TRBJ2-1
v_gene: TRBV25-1
abundance: -
len: 15
d_gene: -

CDR3aa: CASSVGLGDTQYF
CDR3nt: TGTGCCAGCAGCGTAGGATTGGGGGATACGCAGTATTTT
j_gene: TRBJ2-3
v_gene: TRBV9
abundance: -
len: 13
d_gene: -

CDR3aa: CATSDPGRHAGELFF
CDR3nt: TGTGCCACCAGTGACCCGGGACGCCATGCCGGGGAGCTGTTTTTT
j_gene: TRBJ2-2
v_gene: TRBV24-1
abundance: -
len: 15
d_gene: -

CDR3aa: CASSLRERGPLNTGELFF
CDR3nt: TGTGCCAGCAGCCTCAGGGAGCGGGGGCCTTTAAACACCGGGGAGCTGTTTTTT
j_gene: TRBJ2-2
v_gene: TRBV7-9
abundance: -
len: 18
d_gene: TRBD2

CDR3aa: CASTPFLNYGYTF
CDR3nt: TGTGCCAGCACCCCCTTTCTTAACTATGGCTACACCTTC
j_gene: TRBJ1-2
v_gene: TRBV3-1/TRBV3-2
abundance: -
len: 13
d_gene: -

CDR3aa: CASSYRGTGSPLHF
CDR3nt: TGCGCCAGCAGCTACAGGGGCACTGGATCACCCCTCCACTTT
j_gene: TRBJ1-6
v_gene: TRBV4-1
abundance: -
len: 14
d_gene: TRBD1

CDR3aa: CASSLAGTGVSGELFF
CDR3nt: TGCGCCAGCAGCTTGGCCGGGACAGGGGTTTCTGGGGAGCTGTTTTTT
j_gene: TRBJ2-2
v_gene: TRBV5-1
abundance: -
len: 16
d_gene: TRBD1

CDR3aa: CASSPRVFSTDTQYF
CDR3nt: TGTGCCAGCAGCCCCCGAGTCTTTAGCACAGATACGCAGTATTTT
j_gene: TRBJ2-3
v_gene: TRBV7-9
abundance: -
len: 15
d_gene: -

CDR3aa: CASSLAGQGRNSPLHF
CDR3nt: TGTGCCAGCAGCTTAGCGGGACAGGGGAGGAATTCACCCCTCCACTTT
j_gene: TRBJ1-6
v_gene: TRBV7-6
abundance: -
len: 16
d_gene: TRBD1

CDR3aa: CASSLPGNPTNEKLFF
CDR3nt: TGCGCCAGCAGTCTTCCAGGGAACCCAACTAATGAAAAACTGTTTTTT
j_gene: TRBJ1-4
v_gene: TRBV23-1
abundance: -
len: 16
d_gene: -

CDR3aa: CASSLPPKQPQHF
CDR3nt: TGTGCCAGCAGTTTACCCCCGAAGCAGCCCCAGCATTTT
j_gene: TRBJ1-5
v_gene: TRBV12-3/TRBV12-4
abundance: -
len: 13
d_gene: -

CDR3aa: CASSQTTGFGYEQYF
CDR3nt: TGTGCCAGCAGCCAAACGACAGGGTTCGGTTACGAGCAGTACTTC
j_gene: TRBJ2-7
v_gene: TRBV7-2
abundance: -
len: 15
d_gene: TRBD1

CDR3aa: CASGPLDGNTIYF
CDR3nt: TGTGCTAGTGGTCCCCTTGATGGAAACACCATATATTTT
j_gene: TRBJ1-3
v_gene: TRBV12-5
abundance: -
len: 13
d_gene: -

CDR3aa: CASSAPGGGRRYNEQFF
CDR3nt: TGTGCCAGCAGCGCCCCGGGAGGGGGGCGTCGCTACAATGAGCAGTTCTTC
j_gene: TRBJ2-1
v_gene: TRBV7-2
abundance: few
len: 17
d_gene: TRBD2

CDR3aa: CAWLTGQWDYGYTF
CDR3nt: TGTGCCTGGTTGACGGGACAGTGGGACTATGGCTACACCTTC
j_gene: TRBJ1-2
v_gene: TRBV30
abundance: -
len: 14
d_gene: TRBD1

CDR3aa: CASSSAITTGEQYF
CDR3nt: TGTGCCAGCAGCTCAGCCATAACGACAGGGGAGCAGTACTTC
j_gene: TRBJ2-7
v_gene: TRBV6-5
abundance: once
len: 14
d_gene: TRBD1

CDR3aa: CASSPIGPNTEAFF
CDR3nt: TGTGCCAGCAGCCCGATCGGGCCCAACACTGAAGCTTTCTTT
j_gene: TRBJ1-1
v_gene: TRBV14
abundance: -
len: 14
d_gene: -

CDR3aa: CASSQEAPWPGEQYF
CDR3nt: TGTGCCAGCAGCCAAGAGGCCCCTTGGCCGGGCGAGCAGTACTTC
j_gene: TRBJ2-7
v_gene: TRBV4-2
abundance: -
len: 15
d_gene: -

CDR3aa: CASSYSIGGGYNEQFF
CDR3nt: TGTGCCAGCAGTTACTCCATTGGCGGGGGATACAATGAGCAGTTCTTC
j_gene: TRBJ2-1
v_gene: TRBV6-5
abundance: -
len: 16
d_gene: TRBD2

CDR3aa: CASSHDRAQPQHF
CDR3nt: TGTGCCAGCAGCCACGACAGGGCTCAGCCCCAGCATTTT
j_gene: TRBJ1-5
v_gene: TRBV6-5
abundance: -
len: 13
d_gene: TRBD1

CDR3aa: CASSLSTGIYEQYF
CDR3nt: TGTGCCAGCAGCTTGAGTACAGGGATCTACGAGCAGTACTTC
j_gene: TRBJ2-7
v_gene: TRBV5-4
abundance: -
len: 14
d_gene: -

CDR3aa: CASSIYGGIATNEKLFF
CDR3nt: TGTGCCAGTAGTATCTATGGGGGAATTGCAACTAATGAAAAACTGTTTTTT
j_gene: TRBJ1-4
v_gene: TRBV19
abundance: -
len: 17
d_gene: -

CDR3aa: CASKTTGGSYNEQFF
CDR3nt: TGTGCCAGCAAAACTACAGGGGGCTCCTACAATGAGCAGTTCTTC
j_gene: TRBJ2-1
v_gene: TRBV28
abundance: -
len: 15
d_gene: TRBD1